This record looks at one T cell receptor beta chain sequence and its context. Sequenced by immunoSEQ multiplex PCR; TCRdb stores in-frame clones only, minus some. The table has under 300,000 clones, 86% seen once; the top ten hold approximately 12%. This sample is drawn from a study of blood T cell repertoires in COVID-19. Study in general: Samples of COVID-19 (acute and convalescent) were obtained from the United States, Italy and Spain.

This CDR3 comprises 15 residues. The germline gives CDR1 SGHRS, CDR2 YFSETQ. Trimming took off 7 bases at V and 4 bases at J, with 20 bases between the two ends. Those enrolled in Seattle joined during active infection and were followed longitudinally afterward. This chain joins TRBV5-1 and TRBJ1-2, with D maybe TRBD1 (6 bases). Sequencing was performed on peripheral blood. The receptor was isolated from a woman aged 30 to 39 with COVID-19, enrolled during active disease. Here the CDR3 reads CASPSDRFNPYGYTF. Here the CDR3 DNA reads TGCGCCAGCCCCTCCGACAGGTTTAATCCCTATGGCTACACCTTC.